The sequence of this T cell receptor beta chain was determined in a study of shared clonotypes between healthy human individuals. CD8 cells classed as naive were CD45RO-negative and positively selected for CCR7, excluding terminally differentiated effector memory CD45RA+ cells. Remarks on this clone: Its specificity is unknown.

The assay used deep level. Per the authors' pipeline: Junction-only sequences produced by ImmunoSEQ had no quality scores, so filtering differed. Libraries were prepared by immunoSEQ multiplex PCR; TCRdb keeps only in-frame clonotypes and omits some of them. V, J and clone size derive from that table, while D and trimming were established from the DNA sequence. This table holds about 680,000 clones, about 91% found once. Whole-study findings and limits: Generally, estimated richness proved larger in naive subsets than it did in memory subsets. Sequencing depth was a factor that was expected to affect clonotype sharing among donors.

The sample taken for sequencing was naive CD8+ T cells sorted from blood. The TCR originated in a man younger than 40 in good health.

The CDR3 sequence: CASSQSETGHREQYF. The CDR3 nucleotides read TGCGCCAGCAGCCAGAGTGAGACAGGGCACCGGGAGCAGTACTTC. V usage is TRBV4-3 and J usage is TRBJ2-7; 7 bases are shared with TRBD1. The germline V gene has CDR1 LGHNA and CDR2 YSLEER. CDR3 length equals 15 residues. The V gene end was trimmed by 3 bases and the J gene end by 7 bases; junction bases not matched to a gene: 12.